One sample yielded the 20 T cell receptor beta chains listed below, sequenced in a study of blood T cells in healthy people across ages. A J-beta primer mix and a sample-barcoded 5' primer were used in a second PCR of roughly 7 to 12 cycles. Via MiXCR, TCRdb re-called the 5' RACE reads, giving one row per CDR3 protein. This table holds fewer than 2,000,000 distinct CDR3 sequences, almost 35% found once. Sequencing was performed on blood. Source of these receptors: a woman in her twenties or thirties in good health.

This chain connects TRBV12-3 or TRBV12-4 to TRBJ2-7; 11 positions match TRBD2. Trimming removed 2 bases from V and 1 base from J; junction bases left unmatched: 1. This CDR3 has 15 amino acids. Here the CDR3 reads CASSLTSGRSYEQYF. CDR3 coding DNA: TGTGCCAGCAGTTTAACTAGCGGGAGATCCTACGAGCAGTACTTC.

CDR3 in DNA: TGTGCCAGCAGCTTATGGAGTGAGAATTCACCCCTCCACTTT. Translated, it gives CASSLWSENSPLHF. V gene TRBV11-2 combines with J gene TRBJ1-6; no clear D gene. Trimming removed 2 bases from V and 7 bases from J, with 9 bases in between. This CDR3 spans 14 amino acids. Germline V gives CDR1 SGHAT, CDR2 FQNNGV. Full variable domain (missing parts from reference TRBV11-2 and TRBJ1-6): EAGVAQSPRYKIIEKRQSVAFWCNPISGHATLYWYQQILGQGPKLLIQFQNNGVVDDSQLPKDRFSAERLKGVDSTLKIQPAKLEDSAVYLCASSLWSENSPLHFGNGTRLTVT.

This clonotype was detected only a few times. The chain couples TRBV7-8 to TRBJ2-5; 10 nucleotides match TRBD2. Trimming took 5 bases from V and 1 from J; bases not matched to a gene: 7. The CDR3 runs 16 residues. CDR1 is SGHVS, CDR2 FQNEAQ, per germline. CDR3 coding DNA: TGTGCCAGCAGCCCCGGGACTAGCGTCCCCCAAGAGACCCAGTACTTC. Its protein product is CASSPGTSVPQETQYF.

The chain recombines TRBV5-6 with TRBJ2-5; possibly TRBD2 for D (6 bases). The CDR3 is 13 residues long. Germline CDR1 SGHDT, CDR2 YYEEEE. V lost 2 bases to trimming and J lost 5 bases, with 10 bases between them. The CDR3: CASSFRAGETQYF. CDR3 DNA: TGTGCCAGCAGCTTTCGGGCGGGGGAGACCCAGTACTTC.

In this sample, this clonotype turned up a few times. The chain recombines TRBV4-2 with TRBJ2-5; 9 bases agree with TRBD2. The CDR3 is made up of 13 amino acids. Trimming took 5 bases from V and 11 from J; bases not matched to a gene: 9. Germline CDR1 reads LGHNA; CDR2 reads YNFKEQ. The DNA of the CDR3 is TGTGCCAGCAGCAGTAGCGGGGGCGTAGAGCAGTACTTC. Translating it yields CASSSSGGVEQYF.

This clonotype was detected many times. The chain joins TRBV11-2 to TRBJ2-5; TRBD1 matches 8 bases. Germline V CDR1 and CDR2: SGHAT, FQNNGV. The CDR3 loop spans 16 amino acids. The V gene end was trimmed by 1 base and the J gene end by 5 bases; junction bases not matched to a gene: 9. The CDR3 DNA follows: TGTGCCAGCAGCTTAGTACCAGGGGGCTCTGTGGAGACCCAGTACTTC. Its protein product is CASSLVPGGSVETQYF.

This clonotype was detected ten times or more. The chain carries TRBV29-1 and TRBJ2-1; D is unresolved. V was clipped by 3 bases and J by 0 bases, with 9 bases between them. Germline lookup yields CDR1 SQVTM and CDR2 ANQGSEA. The CDR3 runs 14 residues. CDR3 sequence (DNA): TGCAGCGTTGAGACCAGTAGCTCCTACAATGAGCAGTTCTTC. Amino acids: CSVETSSSYNEQFF.

This rearrangement joins TRBV2 to TRBJ2-5; TRBD1 might be the D (6 bases). Per the germline V gene, CDR1 is SNHLY and CDR2 is FYNNEI. CDR3 length: 15 residues. Trimming shortened V by 9 bases and J by 0 bases, and 17 bases separated the two germline ends. For the CDR3, the DNA is TGTGCCAGTAGCCTGGACAGCTCGTACCAAGAGACCCAGTACTTC. Translating it yields CASSLDSSYQETQYF.

The table lists this clonotype with a few counts. The CDR3, as DNA: TGCGCCAGCAGCGCCTCGACTAGCGGAACTTACAATGAGCAGTTCTTC. It specifies CASSASTSGTYNEQFF. The chain is built from TRBV5-1 and TRBJ2-1; 9 bases match TRBD2. CDR1 is SGHRS and CDR2 is YFSETQ in the germline V gene. This CDR3 has 16 amino acids. V gave up 4 bases and J gave up 4 bases; unmatched junction bases: 9.

The CDR3 is CSVESQRNTGELFF. The CDR3 bases are TGCAGCGTTGAGAGCCAGCGTAACACCGGGGAGCTGTTTTTT. The rearrangement uses TRBV29-1 and TRBJ2-2; D not certain. Germline V lookup: CDR1 SQVTM, CDR2 ANQGSEA. The CDR3 has 14 residues. Trimming stripped 3 bases from V and 2 bases from J, with 10 bases between.

The genes are TRBV20-1 and TRBJ2-1, with 9 bases matching TRBD2. This CDR3 has 16 residues. The J segment lost 2 bases and the V segment lost 6 bases, leaving 11 bases of the junction unmatched. Germline CDR1 DFQATT, CDR2 SNEGSKA (reference sequence). The CDR3 DNA reads as TGCAGTGCCGCTTCGAGGCTAGCGGGAACCTACAATGAGCAGTTCTTC. It is translated as CSAASRLAGTYNEQFF.

The chain recombines TRBV7-9 with TRBJ2-1; D is undetermined. The CDR3 extends over 14 amino acids. Germline V gene lookup returns CDR1 SEHNR and CDR2 FQNEAQ (reference sequence). Trimming took off 3 bases at V and 0 bases at J, with 6 bases between the two ends. The CDR3 DNA reads TGTGCCAGCAGCTTTATCAGCTCCTACAATGAGCAGTTCTTC. It encodes CASSFISSYNEQFF.

This chain links TRBV5-1 with TRBJ2-5; D ambiguous. Germline CDR1 and CDR2: SGHRS and YFSETQ. The CDR3 is 14 residues long. Trimming removed 0 bases from V and 0 bases from J, with 6 bases in between. CDR3 sequence: CASSLEPNQETQYF. In DNA, the CDR3 is TGCGCCAGCAGCTTGGAACCCAACCAAGAGACCCAGTACTTC.

This chain links TRBV20-1 with TRBJ2-1; tentative D call: TRBD2 (6 bases). The CDR3 has 15 residues. V gave up 4 bases and J gave up 1 base, with 14 bases separating them. In germline, CDR1 is DFQATT, CDR2 SNEGSKA (reference sequence). The CDR3 here is CSATPGSGSYNEQFF. DNA of the CDR3: TGCAGTGCTACCCCCGGGAGCGGGTCCTACAATGAGCAGTTCTTC.

The table lists this clonotype with a few counts. This sequence joins TRBV4-1 and TRBJ1-2; D gene uncertain. This CDR3 has 17 amino acids. The germline V gene has CDR1 MGHRA and CDR2 YSYEKL. Deletions cut 0 bases from V and 5 bases from J, with 19 bases between. The CDR3 region has the DNA TGCGCCAGCAGCCAAGACGAAAACAGTGCATTGGGGTATGGCTACACCTTC. Residues: CASSQDENSALGYGYTF.

The sample holds a few counts of this clonotype. The V gene is TRBV9, the J gene TRBJ2-1, with 8 bases identical to TRBD2. Germline-derived CDR1 and CDR2 are SGDLS and YYNGEE. J gave up 5 bases and V 3 bases, and 7 bases lay outside the gene matches. The CDR3 consists of 15 residues. The CDR3 here is CASSDSGAGDNEQFF. CDR3 sequence (DNA): TGTGCCAGCAGCGATAGCGGGGCCGGGGACAATGAGCAGTTCTTC.

This clonotype has more than one count but fewer than ten. The rearrangement links TRBV7-8 to TRBJ2-1; tentative D call: TRBD2 (6 bases). The CDR3 totals 16 residues. Germline V CDR1 and CDR2: SGHVS, FQNEAQ. The V gene lost 3 bases and the J gene lost 3 bases, with 15 bases spanning the gap. The CDR3 nucleotides are TGTGCCAGCAGCTTTGATCAGCGGGTCATCTACAATGAGCAGTTCTTC. Protein product: CASSFDQRVIYNEQFF.

This chain uses TRBV4-1 with TRBJ1-1; 7 positions match TRBD1. The V gene's germline CDR1 is MGHRA and CDR2 YSYEKL. CDR3 length: 16 residues. With 2 bases clipped from V and 1 base from J, the junction kept 7 bases outside the gene matches. CDR3 coding DNA: TGCGCCAGCAGCCAAAGAGGGACAGCGACGAACACTGAAGCTTTCTTT. It is translated as CASSQRGTATNTEAFF.

As regards this clonotype: A read error is possible here, since a much larger clone lies one base away. The gene calls are TRBV3-1 and TRBJ1-1; D may be TRBD1 (5 bases). The CDR3 extends over 15 amino acids. CDR1 and CDR2 (germline): LGHDT, YNNKEL (reference sequence). CDR3 sequence reads: CASSRTGTVNTEVFF. The CDR3 DNA follows: TGTGCCAGCAGCCGCACCGGGACGGTGAACACTGAAGTTTTCTTT.

On this clonotype: Its ends do not fully match the called genes, so a read error is possible. CDR3 DNA sequence: TGCGCCAGCAGATTGGGACAGGGGTCCACGCAGTTCTTC. The encoded protein is CASRLGQGSTQFF. The V call is TRBV5-1, the J call TRBJ2-1, with 10 bases fitting TRBD1. The CDR3 spans 13 residues. Germline V gene sequence: CDR1 SGHRS, CDR2 YFSETQ. The complete variable domain, with remaining parts taken from reference TRBV5-1 and TRBJ2-1, reads KAGVTQTPRYLIKTRGQQVTLSCSPISGHRSVSWYQQTPGQGLQFLFEYFSETQRNKGNFPGRFSGRQFSNSRSEMNVSTLELGDSALYLCASRLGQGSTQFFGPGTRLTVL.